These T cell receptor beta chains were read from a single sample in a study of technical replicates of blood from several donors. TCRdb's table, derived via immunoSEQ multiplex PCR, lists solely in-frame clones and lacks some. The data contain tens of thousands of clones, under 95% of them seen just once; the ten biggest clones take up around 0.3%. The sample taken for sequencing was T cells isolated from PBMCs. These receptors came from a human donor in good health. Each CDR3 is given with its conserved first and last residue. D genes are given only for firm matches. A row's size may be missing; if present it is once, few, many or a size class.

>-|TRBJ2-5|TRBV7-9|-
CASSFAGAFLETQYF
TGTGCCAGCAGCTTCGCGGGGGCATTTCTAGAGACCCAGTACTTC
>-|TRBJ2-5|TRBV4-2|TRBD2
CASSDVAGAKETQYF
TGTGCCAGCAGCGACGTAGCGGGGGCGAAAGAGACCCAGTACTTC
>-|TRBJ2-1|TRBV28|TRBD2
CASSSGTSGSNEQFF
TGTGCCAGCAGTTCCGGGACTAGCGGGAGCAATGAGCAGTTCTTC
>-|TRBJ2-7|TRBV19|-
CASSILFSAGNYEQYF
TGTGCCAGTAGTATCCTATTTAGCGCCGGTAACTACGAGCAGTACTTC
>once|TRBJ2-5|TRBV11-3|TRBD2
CASSLGLTSGGQETQYF
TGTGCCAGCAGCTTAGGCCTGACTAGCGGGGGACAAGAGACCCAGTACTTC
>-|TRBJ1-2|TRBV10-1|TRBD1
CASDRGLGYTF
TGCGCCAGCGACAGGGGGCTCGGCTACACCTTC
>-|TRBJ2-2|TRBV9|-
CASAERPTGELFF
TGTGCCAGCGCGGAGCGCCCAACCGGGGAGCTGTTTTTT
>-|TRBJ2-2|TRBV19|TRBD2
CASSINSGSTTGELFF
TGTGCCAGTAGTATTAATAGCGGGAGCACCACCGGGGAGCTGTTTTTT
>-|TRBJ1-2|TRBV6-5|TRBD1
CASRQGLTNYGYTF
TGTGCCAGCAGACAGGGGCTAACTAACTATGGCTACACCTTC
>-|TRBJ1-2|TRBV9|TRBD1
CASSVATGGYYGYTF
TGTGCCAGCAGCGTAGCAACAGGGGGATACTATGGCTACACCTTC
>-|TRBJ2-5|TRBV4-1|TRBD2
CASSQGTSGQETQYF
TGCGCCAGCAGCCAGGGGACTAGCGGACAAGAGACCCAGTACTTC
>-|TRBJ2-1|TRBV21-1|-
CASSKAGGREYNEQFF
TGTGCCAGCAGCAAAGCGGGCGGGAGGGAGTACAATGAGCAGTTCTTC
>-|TRBJ2-1|TRBV6-1|-
CASSGKSGGSSYNEQFF
TGTGCCAGCAGTGGGAAAAGTGGGGGGAGCTCCTACAATGAGCAGTTCTTC
>-|TRBJ1-5|TRBV6-5|TRBD1
CASSQGVNQPQHF
TGTGCCAGCAGTCAGGGGGTCAATCAGCCCCAGCATTTT
>-|TRBJ2-6|TRBV27|-
CASSFLGAGSGANVLTF
TGTGCCAGCAGTTTCTTGGGGGCCGGATCTGGGGCCAACGTCCTGACTTTC
>-|TRBJ1-1|TRBV5-1|-
CASSLVGGLAGPKNTEAFF
TGCGCCAGCAGCTTGGTTGGCGGACTAGCGGGGCCTAAGAACACTGAAGCTTTCTTT
>-|TRBJ2-7|TRBV7-2|TRBD2
CASSFRSSGYEPPYEQYF
TGTGCCAGCAGCTTCCGATCTAGCGGGTATGAACCCCCCTACGAGCAGTACTTC
>-|TRBJ2-7|TRBV10-3|-
CAISESISFSYEQYF
TGTGCCATCAGTGAGTCGATAAGCTTCTCCTACGAGCAGTACTTC
>-|TRBJ2-3|TRBV28|-
CASSLSRGGTDTQYF
TGTGCCAGCAGTTTGTCCAGGGGAGGGACAGATACGCAGTATTTT
>-|TRBJ2-5|TRBV2|-
CASREDRETQYF
TGTGCCAGCAGAGAGGACAGAGAGACCCAGTACTTC
>few|TRBJ2-4|TRBV2|TRBD1
CASSQTTDRATYF
TGTGCCAGCAGTCAAACTACGGACAGGGCGACTTACTTC
>-|TRBJ1-6|TRBV5-1|-
CASSLTGNNSPLHF
TGCGCCAGCAGCTTGACCGGGAATAATTCACCCCTCCACTTT
>-|TRBJ2-1|TRBV7-2|TRBD2
CASSTAGGNEQFF
TGTGCCAGCAGCACCGCGGGGGGGAATGAGCAGTTCTTC
>once|TRBJ2-3|TRBV4-1|-
CASSQSMTGDTQYF
TGCGCCAGCAGCCAATCCATGACGGGGGATACGCAGTATTTT
>-|TRBJ2-7|TRBV7-2|-
CASSPTSVSSYEQYF
TGTGCCAGCAGCCCCACTTCCGTTAGCTCCTACGAGCAGTACTTC
>-|TRBJ1-5|TRBV19|-
CASSIHYPTGNQPQHF
TGTGCCAGTAGTATTCATTACCCGACAGGCAATCAGCCCCAGCATTTT
>-|TRBJ2-7|TRBV5-1|-
CASSLALQGPYEQYF
TGCGCCAGCAGCTTGGCGTTACAGGGCCCCTACGAGCAGTACTTC
>-|TRBJ1-6|TRBV9|-
CASSDRVGDNSPLHF
TGTGCCAGCAGCGATCGGGTTGGAGATAATTCACCCCTCCACTTT
>-|TRBJ2-1|TRBV9|TRBD2
CASSSRTSGFNEQFF
TGTGCCAGCAGCTCCCGGACTAGCGGGTTCAATGAGCAGTTCTTC
>-|TRBJ2-3|TRBV5-6|TRBD2
CASSGALLAGGLADTQYF
TGTGCCAGCAGCGGTGCACTCCTAGCGGGGGGGCTGGCAGATACGCAGTATTTT
>-|TRBJ2-2|TRBV7-3|-
CASSSYTGELFF
TGTGCCAGCAGCTCTTACACCGGGGAGCTGTTTTTT
>-|TRBJ1-1|TRBV28|TRBD1
CATREPGQGFLMNTEAFF
TGTGCCACCCGAGAACCGGGACAGGGTTTTCTTATGAACACTGAAGCTTTCTTT
>once|TRBJ1-4|TRBV30|-
CAWSLQGNEKLFF
TGTGCCTGGAGCCTACAGGGAAATGAAAAACTGTTTTTT
>-|TRBJ2-5|TRBV5-1|TRBD1
CASSAQTGTEETQYF
TGCGCCAGCAGCGCTCAAACTGGGACAGAAGAGACCCAGTACTTC
>once|TRBJ2-3|TRBV7-9|-
CASTLMSDTQYF
TGTGCCAGCACCTTAATGTCGGATACGCAGTATTTT
>-|TRBJ1-1|TRBV7-2|-
CARSPGFGNTEAFF
TGTGCCAGATCCCCAGGGTTTGGGAACACTGAAGCTTTCTTT
>-|TRBJ2-1|TRBV7-9|TRBD1
CASSGGTAGGLFYNEQFF
TGTGCCAGCAGCGGAGGAACCGCAGGGGGCTTGTTCTACAATGAGCAGTTCTTC